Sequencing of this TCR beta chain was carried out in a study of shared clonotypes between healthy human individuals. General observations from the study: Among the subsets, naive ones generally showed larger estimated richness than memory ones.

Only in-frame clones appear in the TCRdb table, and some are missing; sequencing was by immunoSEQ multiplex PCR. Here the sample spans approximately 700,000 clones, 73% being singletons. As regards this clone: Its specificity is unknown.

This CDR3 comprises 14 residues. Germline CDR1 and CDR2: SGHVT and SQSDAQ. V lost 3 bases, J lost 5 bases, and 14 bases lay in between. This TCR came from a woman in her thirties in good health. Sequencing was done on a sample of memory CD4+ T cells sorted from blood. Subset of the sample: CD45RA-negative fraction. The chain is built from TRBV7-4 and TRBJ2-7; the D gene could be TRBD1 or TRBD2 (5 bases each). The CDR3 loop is CASSLSEGRDEQYF. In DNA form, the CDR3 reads TGTGCCAGCAGCTTGAGTGAGGGGCGCGACGAGCAGTACTTC. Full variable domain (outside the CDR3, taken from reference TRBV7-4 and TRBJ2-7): GAGVSQSPRYKVAKRGRDVALRCDSISGHVTLYWYRQTLGQGSEVLTYSQSDAQRDKSGRPSGRFSAERPERSVSTLKIQRTEQGDSAVYLCASSLSEGRDEQYFGPGTRLTVT.